This entry lists 17 T cell receptor beta chains sequenced from one sample in a study of OX40 agonist ivuxolimab in advanced cancers. Here immunoSEQ multiplex PCR was the method, and the copy in TCRdb shows in-frame clones only, minus some. The data hold approximately 67,000 clones, with 70% to 90% observed a single time. The sample was CD4+ or CD8+ T cells sorted from blood, taken in a trial of the OX40 agonist ivuxolimab. Receptor source: an adult with an advanced solid tumor such as melanoma, head and neck, liver or kidney cancer.

V and J are TRBV19 and TRBJ2-1; the match to TRBD1 covers 8 bases. The V segment lost 1 base and the J segment 7 bases; nucleotides outside the gene matches: 9. The CDR3 contains 16 residues. Looked up from germline, CDR1 is LNHDA and CDR2 is SQIVND (reference sequence). The CDR3 DNA reads TGTGCCAGTAGTATAGCCCCAGGGGGCTGGGGTAATGAGCAGTTCTTC. Protein sequence: CASSIAPGGWGNEQFF.

This chain connects TRBV7-3 to TRBJ1-1, with TRBD1 matching 10 bases. The CDR3 is 15 residues long. V trimming: 5 bases; J trimming: 1 base; junction bases outside the gene matches: 4. Germline CDR1 and CDR2: SGHTA and FQGTGA. CDR3 region: CASSPTGGRNTEAFF. The CDR3 DNA reads as TGTGCCAGCAGCCCGACAGGGGGCCGGAACACTGAAGCTTTCTTT.

The rearrangement uses TRBV27 and TRBJ1-2; 9 nucleotides align to TRBD1. The CDR3 runs to 16 residues. Germline V gives CDR1 MNHEY, CDR2 SMNVEV (reference sequence). The V gene end was trimmed by 6 bases and the J gene end by 4 bases; junction bases not matched to a gene: 12. The DNA of the CDR3 is TGTGCCAGCAGCTCTAACAGGGGGCGGATCAGCTATGGCTACACCTTC. Translated, it gives CASSSNRGRISYGYTF.

V usage is TRBV7-2 and J usage is TRBJ1-5; possibly TRBD1 for D (5 bases). The CDR3 loop spans 16 amino acids. V shed 1 base and J shed 0 bases, with 10 bases lying between them. CDR1 is SGHTA, CDR2 FQGNSA, per germline. The DNA of the CDR3 is TGTGCCAGCAGCTTAGAAGGGGCTCATAGCAATCAGCCCCAGCATTTT. Amino acids: CASSLEGAHSNQPQHF.

CDR3 in amino acids: CASSSDPGGGRELFF. CDR3 DNA: TGTGCCAGCAGTTCGGACCCAGGAGGTGGCAGGGAGCTGTTTTTT. This chain links TRBV11-2 with TRBJ2-2; a weak D match, TRBD2 (5 bases). Germline V gene lookup returns CDR1 SGHAT and CDR2 FQNNGV. V lost 6 bases, J lost 9 bases, and 20 bases lay in between. This CDR3 contains 15 residues.

V gene TRBV5-4 combines with J gene TRBJ2-1, with D unclear. Germline V gives CDR1 SGHNT, CDR2 YYREEE (reference sequence). Trimming cost V 4 bases and J 9 bases, with 23 bases left between them. This CDR3 contains 16 residues. The CDR3 loop reads CASSPDLVGLVTEQFF. As DNA, the CDR3 is TGTGCCAGCAGCCCAGATTTAGTAGGTTTAGTCACTGAGCAGTTCTTC.

This clone was recorded once. This chain joins TRBV9 and TRBJ1-1; the D is unclear. The CDR3 sequence is 15 residues long. The V gene lost 0 bases and the J gene lost 2 bases, with 11 bases spanning the gap. CDR1 and CDR2 (germline): SGDLS, YYNGEE. CDR3 sequence reads: CASSVGSEINTEAFF. The CDR3, as DNA: TGTGCCAGCAGCGTAGGGTCAGAAATAAACACTGAAGCTTTCTTT. The entire variable domain, with the rest obtained from reference TRBV9 and TRBJ1-1, is as follows: DSGVTQTPKHLITATGQRVTLRCSPRSGDLSVYWYQQSLDQGLQFLIQYYNGEERAKGNILERFSAQQFPDLHSELNLSSLELGDSALYFCASSVGSEINTEAFFGQGTRLTVV.

This rearrangement joins TRBV2 to TRBJ2-2; 13 bases fit TRBD2. Germline V lookup: CDR1 SNHLY, CDR2 FYNNEI. The CDR3 has 18 residues. J gave up 4 bases and V 6 bases, and 11 bases lay outside the gene matches. The DNA for the CDR3 is TGTGCCAGCAGGGGTCCGACTAGCGGGGGGCAGACCACCGGGGAGCTGTTTTTT. Its protein product is CASRGPTSGGQTTGELFF.

The table lists this clone with a count of one. The chain is built from TRBV4-1 and TRBJ1-4; D uncertain. V shed 0 bases and J shed 0 bases, with 11 bases lying between them. The CDR3 loop spans 17 amino acids. From germline, CDR1 is MGHRA and CDR2 YSYEKL. This CDR3 is CASSQEIGGATNEKLFF. Here the CDR3 DNA reads TGCGCCAGCAGCCAAGAAATAGGCGGAGCAACTAATGAAAAACTGTTTTTT.

The rearrangement links TRBV6-6 to TRBJ1-4; D not certain. The CDR3 totals 13 residues. The germline V and J ends were trimmed by 2 bases and 7 bases, with 8 bases remaining between them. The V gene's germline CDR1 is MNHNY and CDR2 SVGAGI (reference sequence). The CDR3 sequence: CASSYAMGEKLFF. In DNA form, the CDR3 reads TGTGCCAGCAGTTACGCGATGGGTGAAAAACTGTTTTTT.

CDR3 protein: CASSPRDRRNEQFF. The CDR3 DNA sequence: TGTGCCAGCAGCCCCCGGGACAGGCGAAATGAGCAGTTCTTC. The rearrangement uses TRBV9 and TRBJ2-1; TRBD1 matches 8 bases. Trimming took 4 bases from V and 7 from J; bases not matched to a gene: 7. This CDR3 is built from 14 residues. Germline values: CDR1 SGDLS, CDR2 YYNGEE.

V and J are TRBV19 and TRBJ2-1; D not certain. The V end was cut by 1 base, the J end by 4 bases, with 11 bases between. Per germline, CDR1 LNHDA and CDR2 SQIVND (reference sequence). The CDR3 runs to 15 residues. Here the CDR3 reads CASSIVGSKYNEQFF. The CDR3 DNA reads TGTGCCAGTAGTATAGTGGGCAGTAAGTACAATGAGCAGTTCTTC.

V gene TRBV4-3 combines with J gene TRBJ1-4; 8 positions match TRBD1. J lost 4 bases, V lost 4 bases, and 5 bases had no gene match. CDR1 is LGHNA and CDR2 is YSLEER in the germline V gene. The CDR3 extends over 15 amino acids. In DNA form, the CDR3 reads TGCGCCAGCAGCCTACGGACAGGGATTAATGAAAAACTGTTTTTT. It yields the protein CASSLRTGINEKLFF.

The V gene is TRBV5-1, the J gene TRBJ1-2, with TRBD1 as a possible D gene (6 bases). The V end lost 4 bases, the J end lost 2 bases, and 15 bases lay between the germline ends. Germline V lookup: CDR1 SGHRS, CDR2 YFSETQ. The CDR3 consists of 15 residues. The CDR3 loop is CASSGDKPTNYGYTF. As DNA, the CDR3 is TGCGCCAGCAGCGGGGACAAGCCTACAAACTATGGCTACACCTTC.

V usage is TRBV7-6 and J usage is TRBJ2-7, with no clear D. V lost 0 bases and J lost 5, with 8 bases in between. Germline V gene sequence: CDR1 SGHVS, CDR2 FNYEAQ. The CDR3 extends over 13 amino acids. CDR3 bases: TGTGCCAGCAGCTTAGCGCTTGGGGACGAGCAGTACTTC. Its protein is CASSLALGDEQYF.

V and J are TRBV10-3 and TRBJ1-1; D gene unclear. The length of the CDR3 is 14 residues. Germline values: CDR1 ENHRY, CDR2 SYGVKD. V was pared by 4 bases and J by 0 bases, with 9 bases between. The CDR3 region has the DNA TGTGCCATCAGTGGCGCAGAAGTGAACACTGAAGCTTTCTTT. Translation gives CAISGAEVNTEAFF.

The V and J genes are TRBV7-2 and TRBJ1-4, with D perhaps TRBD1 (5 bases). Germline CDR1 reads SGHTA; CDR2 reads FQGNSA. The V gene lost 4 bases and the J gene lost 4 bases, with 10 bases spanning the gap. CDR3 length equals 14 residues. CDR3 in amino acids: CASSSGLYNEKLFF. CDR3 coding DNA: TGTGCCAGCAGCTCGGGACTCTATAATGAAAAACTGTTTTTT.